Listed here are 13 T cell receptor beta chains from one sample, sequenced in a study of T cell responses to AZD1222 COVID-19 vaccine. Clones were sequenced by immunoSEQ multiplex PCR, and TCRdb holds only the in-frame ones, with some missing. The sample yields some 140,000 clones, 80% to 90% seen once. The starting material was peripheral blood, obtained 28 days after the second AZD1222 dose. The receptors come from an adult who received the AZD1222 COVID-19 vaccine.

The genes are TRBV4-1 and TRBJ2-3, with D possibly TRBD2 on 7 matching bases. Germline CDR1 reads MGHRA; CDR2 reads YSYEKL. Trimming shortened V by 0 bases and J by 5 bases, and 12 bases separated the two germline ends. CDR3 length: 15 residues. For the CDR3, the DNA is TGCGCCAGCAGCCAAGATCCAGGGGAGGGAGATACGCAGTATTTT. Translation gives CASSQDPGEGDTQYF.

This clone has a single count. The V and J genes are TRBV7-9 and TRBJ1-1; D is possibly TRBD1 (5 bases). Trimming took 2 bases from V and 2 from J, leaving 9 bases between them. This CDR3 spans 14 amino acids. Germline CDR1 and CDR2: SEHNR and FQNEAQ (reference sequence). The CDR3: CASSLMGDNTEAFF. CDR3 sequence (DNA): TGTGCCAGCAGCTTAATGGGGGATAACACTGAAGCTTTCTTT.

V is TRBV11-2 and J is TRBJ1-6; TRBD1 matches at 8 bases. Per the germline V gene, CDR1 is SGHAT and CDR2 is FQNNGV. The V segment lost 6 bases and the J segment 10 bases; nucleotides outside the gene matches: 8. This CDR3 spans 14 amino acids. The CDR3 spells CASRIGQGSSPLHF. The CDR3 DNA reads TGTGCCAGCAGAATTGGACAGGGTAGCTCACCCCTCCACTTT.

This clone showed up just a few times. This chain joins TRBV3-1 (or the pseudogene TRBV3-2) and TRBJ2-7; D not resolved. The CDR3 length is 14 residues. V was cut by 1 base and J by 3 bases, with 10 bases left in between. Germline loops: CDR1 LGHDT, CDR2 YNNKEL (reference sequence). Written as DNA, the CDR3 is TGTGCCAGCAGCCAAGGGGTGGTTGGCTACGAGCAGTACTTC. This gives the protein CASSQGVVGYEQYF.

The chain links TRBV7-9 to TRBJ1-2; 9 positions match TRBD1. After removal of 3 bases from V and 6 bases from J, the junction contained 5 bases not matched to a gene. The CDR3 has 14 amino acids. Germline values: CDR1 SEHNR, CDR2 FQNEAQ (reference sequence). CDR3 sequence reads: CASSLAGTGNGYTF. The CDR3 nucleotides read TGTGCCAGCAGCTTGGCCGGGACAGGGAATGGCTACACCTTC.

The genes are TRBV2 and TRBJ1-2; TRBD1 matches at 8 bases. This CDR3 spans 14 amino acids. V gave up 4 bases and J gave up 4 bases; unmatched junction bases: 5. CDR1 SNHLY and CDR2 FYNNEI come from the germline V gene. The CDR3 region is CASSGQGRLYGYTF. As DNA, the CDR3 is TGTGCCAGCAGTGGACAGGGGCGTCTCTATGGCTACACCTTC.

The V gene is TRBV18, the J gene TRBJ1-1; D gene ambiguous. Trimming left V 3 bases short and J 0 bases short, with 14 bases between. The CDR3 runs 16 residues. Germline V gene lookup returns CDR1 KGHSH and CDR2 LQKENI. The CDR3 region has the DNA TGTGCCAGCTCACCTCCCCCCGGGGAGCTGAACACTGAAGCTTTCTTT. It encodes CASSPPPGELNTEAFF.

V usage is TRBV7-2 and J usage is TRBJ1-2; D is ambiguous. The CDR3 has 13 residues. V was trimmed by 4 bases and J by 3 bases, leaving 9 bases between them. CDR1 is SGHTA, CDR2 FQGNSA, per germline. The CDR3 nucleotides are TGTGCCAGCAGCTCAGGCCAGTACTATGGCTACACCTTC. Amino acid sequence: CASSSGQYYGYTF.

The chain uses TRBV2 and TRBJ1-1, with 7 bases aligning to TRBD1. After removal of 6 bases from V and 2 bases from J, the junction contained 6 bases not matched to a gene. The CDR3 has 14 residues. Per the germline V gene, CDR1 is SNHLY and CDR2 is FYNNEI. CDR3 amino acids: CASRSQGGNTEAFF. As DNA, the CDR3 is TGTGCCAGCAGGAGTCAGGGGGGAAACACTGAAGCTTTCTTT.

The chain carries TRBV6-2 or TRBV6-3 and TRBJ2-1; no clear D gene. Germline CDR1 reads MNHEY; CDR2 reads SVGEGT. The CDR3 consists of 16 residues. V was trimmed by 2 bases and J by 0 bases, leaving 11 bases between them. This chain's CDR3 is CASSYTADSSYNEQFF. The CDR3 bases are TGTGCCAGCAGTTACACGGCGGATAGCTCCTACAATGAGCAGTTCTTC.

The CDR3 region has the DNA TGTGCCAGCAGCCAAGACGAACATAGGGCAACTAATGAAAAACTGTTTTTT. It yields the protein CASSQDEHRATNEKLFF. This sequence joins TRBV4-2 and TRBJ1-4, with D uncertain. CDR1 and CDR2 (germline): LGHNA, YNFKEQ. CDR3 size: 17 residues. Trimming took off 0 bases at V and 0 bases at J, with 11 bases between the two ends.

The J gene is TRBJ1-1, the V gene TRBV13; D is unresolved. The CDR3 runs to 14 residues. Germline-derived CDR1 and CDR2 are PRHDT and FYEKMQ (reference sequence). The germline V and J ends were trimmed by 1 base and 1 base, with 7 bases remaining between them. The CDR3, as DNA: TGTGCCAGCAGCTTAGAACAGAGGAACACTGAAGCTTTCTTT. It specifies CASSLEQRNTEAFF.

The CDR3 region has the DNA TGTGCCAGCAGCCCATCTTGGGGGGGAGGCACTGAAGCTTTCTTT. Its protein product is CASSPSWGGGTEAFF. The J gene is TRBJ1-1, the V gene TRBV4-2; a possible D gene is TRBD1 (5 bases). The germline V and J ends were trimmed by 4 bases and 4 bases, with 16 bases remaining between them. Per the germline V gene, CDR1 is LGHNA and CDR2 is YNFKEQ. This CDR3 has 15 residues.